A selection of T cell receptor beta chains follows, all from one sample in a study of cytomegalovirus exposure and HLA in healthy donors. TCRdb keeps only in-frame clones here, not all; method: immunoSEQ multiplex PCR. The table shows under 35,000 clones, with about 60% occurring only once. Sequenced sample: PBMCs. These receptors all stem from a man in his fifties or sixties in good health and CMV-seropositive. Both conserved end residues are part of each CDR3. The D gene is left open where the match is weak. The listing skips clone size in some rows; elsewhere it reads once, few, many or a size class.

>TRBV6-5|TRBD1|TRBJ1-2|.
TGTGCCAGCAGTTACTACAGGGGGGCTAACTATGGCTACACCTTC
CASSYYRGANYGYTF
>TRBV5-6|.|TRBJ2-3|.
TGTGCCAGCAGCGAACGACTAGTGAAAGATACGCAGTATTTT
CASSERLVKDTQYF
>TRBV6-5|TRBD2|TRBJ2-7|.
TGTGCCAGCAGTTACGACGGGGGGAGCTCCTACGAGCAGTACTTC
CASSYDGGSSYEQYF
>TRBV16|.|TRBJ1-5|.
TGTGCCAGCAATCACACAGGGTTTAGGTATAGCAATCAGCCCCAGCATTTT
CASNHTGFRYSNQPQHF
>TRBV7-2|TRBD1|TRBJ1-1|.
TGTGCCAGCAGCTTTCGACAGGGAAGCCGAGCTTTCTTT
CASSFRQGSRAFF
>TRBV30|.|TRBJ2-5|.
TGTGCCTGGTCGGGACATCGGGGCCAAAGGACCCAGTACTTC
CAWSGHRGQRTQYF
>TRBV7-2|.|TRBJ2-7|.
TGTGCCAGCAGCCCGCGCGGTCTGTCTTCCTACGAGCAGTACTTC
CASSPRGLSSYEQYF
>TRBV7-2|.|TRBJ2-7|.
TGTGCCAGCAGCCTCGAACCTACCTACGAGCAGTACTTC
CASSLEPTYEQYF
>TRBV6-1|TRBD1|TRBJ2-5|.
TGTGCCAGCAGTGATCCGGGACAGGGAATGAAGACCCAGTACTTC
CASSDPGQGMKTQYF
>TRBV27|TRBD2|TRBJ2-7|.
TGTGCCAGCAGTTTATCGTGGCCTAGCGGGACTCCCGAGGGCTACGAGCAGTACTTC
CASSLSWPSGTPEGYEQYF
>TRBV13|.|TRBJ2-7|few
TGTGCCAGCGGCAGGGATTCCTACGAGCAGTACTTC
CASGRDSYEQYF
>TRBV5-1|.|TRBJ2-3|few
TGCGCCAGCAGCTTGGACGGGGGTACCGATTCAGATACGCAGTATTTT
CASSLDGGTDSDTQYF
>TRBV29-1|TRBD1|TRBJ1-1|once
TGCAGCGCGAACAGGGGGACCACTGAAGCTTTCTTT
CSANRGTTEAFF
>TRBV5-6|.|TRBJ1-6|few
TGTGCCAGCAGCTTGCTCGGGGACACCCGAGATTCACCCCTCCACTTT
CASSLLGDTRDSPLHF
>TRBV7-2|TRBD2|TRBJ2-1|.
TGTGCCAGCAGCTTAGACTCGGGGGGGCCCTATGAGCAGTTCTTC
CASSLDSGGPYEQFF
>TRBV9|.|TRBJ2-3|.
TGTGCCAGCAGAAGGGACAACACAGATACGCAGTATTTT
CASRRDNTDTQYF
>TRBV19|.|TRBJ1-5|once
TGTGCCAGTAGCCTCAGGGGAAATCAGCCCCAGCATTTT
CASSLRGNQPQHF
>TRBV28|TRBD1|TRBJ2-7|once
TGTGCCAGCTCTAACCCAGGGGGTCCCAAGGACGAGCAGTACTTC
CASSNPGGPKDEQYF
>TRBV7-9|.|TRBJ2-2|.
TGTGCCAGCAGCCCCCCCGCAGGGTGGGACACCGGGGAGCTGTTTTTT
CASSPPAGWDTGELFF
>TRBV2|TRBD2|TRBJ2-7|.
TGTGCCAGCAGTGAAGCGCAGGCTAGCGGGAGCTACGAGCAGTACTTC
CASSEAQASGSYEQYF
>TRBV19|.|TRBJ1-6|.
TGTGCCAGTAGGAAACAGGGCAGTGATTCACCCCTCCACTTT
CASRKQGSDSPLHF
>TRBV4-2|TRBD1|TRBJ1-5|few
TGTGCCAGCAGCCGGAGACAGGGGGATGATAGTCAGCCCCAGCATTTT
CASSRRQGDDSQPQHF
>TRBV15|.|TRBJ1-5|.
TGTGCCACCAGACAGGATAGCAATCAGCCCCAGCATTTT
CATRQDSNQPQHF
>TRBV29-1|TRBD2|TRBJ2-2|.
TGCAGCGTTGTCCTAGCGGGATATATTGGGGAGCTGTTTTTT
CSVVLAGYIGELFF
>TRBV6-5|TRBD1|TRBJ2-7|many
TGTGCCAGCAGTACTCGGACAGGGGGTTCCTACGAGCAGTACTTC
CASSTRTGGSYEQYF
>TRBV30|TRBD1|TRBJ2-2|.
TGTGCCTGTACGAAACCGGGACAGGGGGCTGGGGAGCTGTTTTTT
CACTKPGQGAGELFF
>TRBV5-4|.|TRBJ1-2|few
TGTGCCAGCAGCTTGGAGGGTTTAAGAGGGGGCTACACCTTC
CASSLEGLRGGYTF
>TRBV6-4|TRBD1|TRBJ1-5|.
TGTGCCAGCAGTGAAGAGGGACAGGGGGAGCCGCCCCAGCATTTT
CASSEEGQGEPPQHF
>TRBV6-1|TRBD1|TRBJ2-1|few
TGTGCCAGCCGGGACAGGGGGATTGCAGGCGATGAGCAGTTCTTC
CASRDRGIAGDEQFF
>TRBV4-1|TRBD1|TRBJ2-5|medium-sized
TGCGCCAGCAGCCAAGATGGGCCAGGGGGCGCAGAGACCCAGTACTTC
CASSQDGPGGAETQYF
>TRBV19|.|TRBJ1-5|few
TGTGCCAGTACCCCATTGGAGGTCGGACAGCCCCAGCATTTT
CASTPLEVGQPQHF
>TRBV28|.|TRBJ2-7|.
TGTGCCAGCAGTTTTGGGGGACTGGTCTCTTACGAGCAGTACTTC
CASSFGGLVSYEQYF
>TRBV7-9|.|TRBJ2-7|few
TGTGCCAGCAGACCGACAGTCAACTCCTACGAGCAGTACTTC
CASRPTVNSYEQYF
>TRBV5-6|TRBD1|TRBJ1-2|.
TGTGCCAGCAGCTCCGGGACAGGTCGGAACCACTATGGCTACACCTTC
CASSSGTGRNHYGYTF
>TRBV5-4|TRBD2|TRBJ2-3|.
TGTGCCAGCAGCTTGGTACTAGCGCATACAGATACGCAGTATTTT
CASSLVLAHTDTQYF
>TRBV2|.|TRBJ2-6|.
TGTGCCAGCAGTGCCGAGTCTGGGGCCAACGTCCTGACTTTC
CASSAESGANVLTF
>TRBV2|.|TRBJ2-1|.
TGTGCCAGCTCGGCGAGGGTCCATGAGCAGTTCTTC
CASSARVHEQFF
>TRBV29-1|TRBD1|TRBJ2-4|few
TGCAGCGTTCTGACCCCGGGACAGGGGAAGGAGGACATTCAGTACTTC
CSVLTPGQGKEDIQYF
>TRBV5-1|.|TRBJ2-3|.
TGCGCCAGCAGCTTGGGAGCTGCTAGCACAGATACGCAGTATTTT
CASSLGAASTDTQYF
>TRBV30|TRBD1|TRBJ1-1|.
TGTGCCTGGGGACAGGGAACCACTGAAGCTTTCTTT
CAWGQGTTEAFF
>TRBV30|.|TRBJ1-1|.
TGTGCCTGGAGTGTACGGCTGGGCACGAACACTGAAGCTTTCTTT
CAWSVRLGTNTEAFF